This record covers a single TCR beta chain. Its cognate antigen is unknown. This entry belongs to a study of T cell clonotyping in hematopoietic cell transplantation. Study results and limitations: After transplant, recipient diversity fell while pathologically expanded clonotypes grew through day 180.

The table came from immunoSEQ multiplex PCR; TCRdb's copy has only in-frame clones and leaves some out. The repertoire has tens of thousands of clones, roughly 95% of them found once; the top ten carry about 1.8%. Noted time point: recipient sample about 28 days before transplant, after cytoreduction. The sample consisted of peripheral blood mononuclear cells, taken before stem cell transplant. This receptor was identified in a woman aged 45-60 years with acute myeloid leukemia. Some clones in this sample may be carry-over from other donors' samples.

CDR3: CASSLPPGTNHRETQYF. The CDR3 DNA reads as TGTGCCAGCAGCTTGCCCCCCGGGACCAACCACCGGGAGACCCAGTACTTC. The chain employs TRBV5-4 and TRBJ2-5, with D possibly being TRBD1 or TRBD2 (5 bases each). There are 17 residues in the CDR3. The germline V and J ends were trimmed by 1 base and 5 bases, with 21 bases remaining between them. Looked up from germline, CDR1 is SGHNT and CDR2 is YYREEE (reference sequence).